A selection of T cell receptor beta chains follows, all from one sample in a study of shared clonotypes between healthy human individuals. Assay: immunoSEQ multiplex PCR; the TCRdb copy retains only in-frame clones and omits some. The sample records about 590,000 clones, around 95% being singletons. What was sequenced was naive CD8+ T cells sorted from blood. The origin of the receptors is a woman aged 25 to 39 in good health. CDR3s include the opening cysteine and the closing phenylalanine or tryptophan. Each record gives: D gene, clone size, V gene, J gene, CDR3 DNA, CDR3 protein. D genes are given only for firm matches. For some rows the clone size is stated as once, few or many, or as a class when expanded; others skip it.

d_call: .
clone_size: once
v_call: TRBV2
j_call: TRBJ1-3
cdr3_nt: TGTGCCAGCAGTGGCGCCGTGGGCGCTGGAAACACCATATATTTT
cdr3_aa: CASSGAVGAGNTIYF

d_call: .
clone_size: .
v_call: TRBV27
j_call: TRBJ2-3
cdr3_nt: TGTGCCAGCAGTTATGGAGGGGGTCTAGATACGCAGTATTTT
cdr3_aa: CASSYGGGLDTQYF

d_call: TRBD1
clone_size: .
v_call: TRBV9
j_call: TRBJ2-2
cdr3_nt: TGTGCCAGCAGCGCCGGGACAGGGAACACCGGGGAGCTGTTTTTT
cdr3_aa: CASSAGTGNTGELFF

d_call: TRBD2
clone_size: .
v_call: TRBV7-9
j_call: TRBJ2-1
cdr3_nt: TGTGCCAGCAGCATAAGCGGGAGGGCCCCACAGTTCTTC
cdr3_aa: CASSISGRAPQFF

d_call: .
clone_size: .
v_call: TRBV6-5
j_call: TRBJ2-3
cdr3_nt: TGTGCCAGCAGTTACACCGGATATACAGATACGCAGTATTTT
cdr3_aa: CASSYTGYTDTQYF

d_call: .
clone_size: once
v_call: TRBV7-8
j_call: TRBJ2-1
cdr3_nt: TGTGCCAGCAGCAACAGCTACAATGAGCAGTTCTTC
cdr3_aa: CASSNSYNEQFF

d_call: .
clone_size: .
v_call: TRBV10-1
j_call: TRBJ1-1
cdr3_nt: TGCGCCAGCAGTGAGTCACGAGGTGATTGGACTGAAGCTTTCTTT
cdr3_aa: CASSESRGDWTEAFF

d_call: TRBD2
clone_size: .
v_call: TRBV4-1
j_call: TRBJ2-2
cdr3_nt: TGCGCCAGCAGCCAAGAGTGGACTAGAGACACCGGGGAGCTGTTTTTT
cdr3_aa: CASSQEWTRDTGELFF

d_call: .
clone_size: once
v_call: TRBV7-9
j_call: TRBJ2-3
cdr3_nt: TGTGCCAGCAGCAACCCGCTAGAAAACACAGATACGCAGTATTTT
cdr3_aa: CASSNPLENTDTQYF

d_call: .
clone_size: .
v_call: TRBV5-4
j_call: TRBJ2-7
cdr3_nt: TGTGCCAGCAGCCGGGACAACGGCTACGAGCAGTACTTC
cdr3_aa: CASSRDNGYEQYF

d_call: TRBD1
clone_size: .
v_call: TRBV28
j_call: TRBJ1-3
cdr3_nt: TGTGCCAGCAGTCTGACCCGGACAGGCGGAAACACCATATATTTT
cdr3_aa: CASSLTRTGGNTIYF

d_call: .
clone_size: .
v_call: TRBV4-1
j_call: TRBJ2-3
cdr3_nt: TGCGCCAGCAGCCAAAACCGCCTGAGAGCAGGTTATGAAGATACGCAGTATTTT
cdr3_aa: CASSQNRLRAGYEDTQYF

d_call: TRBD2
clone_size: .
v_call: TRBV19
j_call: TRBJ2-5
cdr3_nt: TGTGCCAGTAGTATAGATTTCCCAGCGGGAGGGGAAGAGACCCAGTACTTC
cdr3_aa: CASSIDFPAGGEETQYF